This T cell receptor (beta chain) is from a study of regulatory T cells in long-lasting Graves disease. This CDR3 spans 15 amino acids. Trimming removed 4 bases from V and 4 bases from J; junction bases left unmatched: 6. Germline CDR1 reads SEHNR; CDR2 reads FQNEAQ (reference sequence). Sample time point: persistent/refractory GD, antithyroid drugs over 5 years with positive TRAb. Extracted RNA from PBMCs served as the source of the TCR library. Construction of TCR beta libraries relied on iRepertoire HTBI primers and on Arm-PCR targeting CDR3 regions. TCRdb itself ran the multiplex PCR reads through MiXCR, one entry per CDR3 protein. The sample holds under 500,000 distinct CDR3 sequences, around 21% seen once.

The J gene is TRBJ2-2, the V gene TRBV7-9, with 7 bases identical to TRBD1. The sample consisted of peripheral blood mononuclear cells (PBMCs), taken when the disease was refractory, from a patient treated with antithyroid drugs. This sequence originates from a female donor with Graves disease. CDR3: CASSSPWTGTGELFF. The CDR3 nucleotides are TGTGCCAGCAGCTCGCCTTGGACAGGCACCGGGGAGCTGTTTTTT.